One sample yielded the 14 T cell receptor beta chains listed below, sequenced in a study of blood T cell repertoires in COVID-19. Generated by immunoSEQ multiplex PCR, the TCRdb table keeps only in-frame clones and is missing some. The repertoire includes 490,000 or so clones, 70% to 90% of them detected once, and around 7.9% sits in the top ten. Sequencing was performed on PBMCs or T cells enriched from blood (not recorded which). The receptors come from a woman aged 60 to 75 who had recovered from COVID-19.

For this clone: Other DNA sequences from this sample encode an identical CDR3 as well. The chain links TRBV27 to TRBJ2-7, with D maybe TRBD1 (6 bases). V was shortened by 2 bases and J by 6 bases, with 11 bases between the two germline ends. Germline CDR1 and CDR2: MNHEY and SMNVEV (reference sequence). The length of the CDR3 is 13 residues. The DNA for the CDR3 is TGTGCCAGCAGTTTAAAGGGGGTTGGCGAGCAGTACTTC. It encodes CASSLKGVGEQYF.

The gene calls are TRBV5-6 and TRBJ2-2; D is undetermined. V was shortened by 4 bases and J by 7 bases, with 17 bases between the two germline ends. CDR1 SGHDT and CDR2 YYEEEE come from the germline V gene. The CDR3 runs 15 residues. The CDR3 region has the DNA TGTGCCAGCAGCAAGGTAATGGGCCCCCGCGGGGAGCTGTTTTTT. Its protein is CASSKVMGPRGELFF.

The rearrangement joins TRBV7-2 to TRBJ2-5, with TRBD2 as a possible D gene (6 bases). The CDR3 is made up of 14 amino acids. V lost 3 bases, J lost 0 bases, and 8 bases lay in between. Per the germline V gene, CDR1 is SGHTA and CDR2 is FQGNSA. This CDR3 is CASSFWGDQETQYF. CDR3 sequence (DNA): TGTGCCAGCAGCTTTTGGGGGGACCAAGAGACCCAGTACTTC.

The chain couples TRBV5-1 to TRBJ1-2; D gene uncertain. The CDR3 is 14 residues long. Trimming took 5 bases from V and 0 from J, leaving 11 bases between them. Germline V gives CDR1 SGHRS, CDR2 YFSETQ. The CDR3 nucleotides are TGCGCCAGCAGTCGAACTGAAGCTAACTATGGCTACACCTTC. Its translation: CASSRTEANYGYTF.

This chain connects TRBV19 to TRBJ1-5; D gene uncertain. Germline V gene data show CDR1 as LNHDA and CDR2 as SQIVND (reference sequence). The CDR3 totals 14 residues. With 10 bases removed from V and 4 bases from J, the gap between germline ends came to 17 bases. Here the CDR3 reads CATRSAGWNQPQHF. Here the CDR3 DNA reads TGTGCCACCCGATCGGCCGGGTGGAATCAGCCCCAGCATTTT. The full variable domain, its missing parts supplied by reference TRBV19 and TRBJ1-5, is DGGITQSPKYLFRKEGQNVTLSCEQNLNHDAMYWYRQDPGQGLRLIYYSQIVNDFQKGDIAEGYSVSREKKESFPLTVTSAQKNPTAFYLCATRSAGWNQPQHFGDGTRLSIL.

V and J are TRBV7-6 and TRBJ2-7; 7 nucleotides line up with TRBD1. This CDR3 is 14 amino acids long. V was pared by 5 bases and J by 5 bases, with 9 bases of the junction left unmatched. Germline assignment: CDR1 SGHVS and CDR2 FNYEAQ. This CDR3 is CASSLNSGQNEQYV. The CDR3 DNA follows: TGTGCCAGCAGCCTTAACTCGGGACAGAACGAGCAGTACGTC.

The chain carries TRBV12-5 and TRBJ1-5, with 9 bases lining up with TRBD1. The V segment lost 8 bases and the J segment 4 bases; nucleotides outside the gene matches: 9. There are 15 residues in the CDR3. CDR1 and CDR2 (germline): LGHNT, FRNRAP. CDR3 residues: CASSGTGPLNQPQHF. The CDR3 coding sequence is TGTGCTAGTTCGGGGACAGGGCCCCTGAATCAGCCCCAGCATTTT.

The V call is TRBV7-9, the J call TRBJ1-4; a weak D match, TRBD1 (6 bases). This CDR3 is 13 amino acids long. Trimming removed 5 bases from V and 7 bases from J, with 11 bases in between. CDR1 is SEHNR and CDR2 is FQNEAQ in the germline V gene (reference sequence). In DNA form, the CDR3 reads TGTGCCAGCAGCCAGACAGGAGGTGAAAAACTGTTTTTT. This encodes CASSQTGGEKLFF.

The chain recombines TRBV18 with TRBJ2-7; 7 bases agree with TRBD1. CDR3 length equals 14 residues. Germline trimming cut 5 bases from V and 4 bases from J; bases unmatched to any gene: 8. Germline values: CDR1 KGHSH, CDR2 LQKENI. CDR3 sequence (DNA): TGTGCCAGCTCAACATCCGGGACAGCTTACGAGCAGTACGTC. Residues: CASSTSGTAYEQYV.

The chain carries TRBV19 and TRBJ1-2, with 7 bases matching TRBD1. CDR1 is LNHDA and CDR2 is SQIVND in the germline V gene (reference sequence). The CDR3 is 14 amino acids. After removal of 4 bases from V and 5 bases from J, the junction contained 7 bases not matched to a gene. Written as DNA, the CDR3 is TGTGCCAGTAGTACGGGTTCAGGGGGATATGGCTACACCTTC. It yields the protein CASSTGSGGYGYTF.

This chain connects TRBV2 to TRBJ1-6; D gene ambiguous. The germline gives CDR1 SNHLY, CDR2 FYNNEI. There are 17 residues in the CDR3. The V and J ends lost 5 bases and 3 bases respectively, with 17 bases between them. The DNA for the CDR3 is TGTGCCAGCAGTCTTACAATCGGACTGGGCTATAATTCACCCCTCCACTTT. It encodes CASSLTIGLGYNSPLHF.

The CDR3 nucleotides are TGTGCCAGCAGCTCATGGGGTGGCCCCGCGGGTACAGATACGCAGTATTTT. Protein sequence: CASSSWGGPAGTDTQYF. The chain carries TRBV13 and TRBJ2-3; D possibly corresponds to TRBD2 (5 bases). This CDR3 comprises 17 residues. The germline gives CDR1 PRHDT, CDR2 FYEKMQ (reference sequence). V was pared by 4 bases and J by 3 bases, with 20 bases between.

Comment on this clone: Additional DNA sequences in this sample encode the identical CDR3. The rearrangement uses TRBV5-4 and TRBJ2-1; 9 nucleotides align to TRBD1. V trimming: 4 bases; J trimming: 0 bases; junction bases outside the gene matches: 2. Germline-derived CDR1 and CDR2 are SGHNT and YYREEE (reference sequence). The CDR3 extends over 15 amino acids. The CDR3 protein is CASSPDRGSYNEQFF. DNA for the CDR3: TGTGCCAGCAGCCCGGACAGGGGCTCCTACAATGAGCAGTTCTTC.

This clone was detected a few times. The rearrangement links TRBV11-2 to TRBJ1-3; a weak D match, TRBD1 (6 bases). With 6 bases removed from V and 0 bases from J, the gap between germline ends came to 15 bases. The V gene's germline CDR1 is SGHAT and CDR2 FQNNGV. The CDR3 contains 16 residues. The CDR3 DNA reads TGTGCCAGCAGTCGGATTACAGGGAGCTCTGGAAACACCATATATTTT. Protein: CASSRITGSSGNTIYF.